This T cell receptor (beta chain) was recorded in a study of breast tumors, draining lymph nodes, adjacent tissues. Study-level findings and limits: Compared with lymph nodes, tumors were less diverse; compared with nontumor tissue, more. Compared with basal-like, luminal-like tumors shared significantly more repertoire with nontumor tissue.

The CDR3 is 16 amino acids. The trim removed 2 bases at V and 8 bases at J, leaving 12 bases unmatched. In germline, CDR1 is ENHRY, CDR2 SYGVKD. Samples came from axillary lymph nodes draining the breast cancer. TCRdb re-called the multiplex PCR reads through MiXCR, storing one row per CDR3 protein. The sample carries tens of thousands of distinct CDR3 sequences, approximately 30% recorded once. Notes on this clonotype: Its antigen is undetermined.

This TCR was recovered from a female donor with breast cancer. Some clones in this sample may be carry-over from other donors' samples. This rearrangement joins TRBV10-3 to TRBJ2-1; 7 nucleotides match TRBD2. Input material: axillary lymph node tissue. DNA of the CDR3: TGTGCCATCAGTGAGGGTGGGGGGGTAGCGAATCATGAGCAGTTCTTC. Translating gives CAISEGGGVANHEQFF.